This T cell receptor beta chain was recorded in a study of T cell repertoires in cytomegalovirus infection. Overall study findings and caveats: Within the response measured ex vivo, HLA-C-restricted CMV-specific TCR beta clonotypes were dominant.

Only a few counts were recorded for this clonotype. The antigen is not known. TCRdb passed the reads through MiXCR, listing each CDR3 protein once. Of under 250,000 distinct CDR3 sequences listed, around 12% were seen once; the top ten hold 1.5% to 2%. This CDR3 has 16 residues. Germline CDR1 SGHVS, CDR2 FNYEAQ. Trimming shortened V by 1 base and J by 5 bases, and 17 bases separated the two germline ends. Sequences were obtained from PBMCs. The TCR was taken from a human donor in good health (CMV status not recorded). Some clones in this sample may be carry-over from other donors' samples. The chain employs TRBV7-6 and TRBJ2-5, with a tentative D call TRBD2 (5 bases). CDR3 in DNA: TGTGCCAGCAGCTTAGGCCCCTCAGCGGTGGGGGAGACCCAGTACTTC. The encoded protein is CASSLGPSAVGETQYF.